This record covers a single T cell receptor (beta chain). Antigen specificity is unknown. Sequencing was performed with immunoSEQ multiplex PCR; in TCRdb, only in-frame clones are kept and a portion is missing. This table has about 1 million clones, around 76% appearing once. Free of recent acute infections or vaccinations, the donors were healthy HIV-negative adults. V trimming: 3 bases; J trimming: 6 bases; junction bases outside the gene matches: 8. This CDR3 spans 15 amino acids. Germline V gene sequence: CDR1 SGDLS, CDR2 YYNGEE. This sample is drawn from a study of shared clonotypes between healthy human individuals. Broader study findings: Measured sharing among donors was expected to vary with sequencing depth. Tissues were not sampled, only blood, and their repertoires likely differ.

The receptor was isolated from a man between 18 and 29 years old in good health. Sequencing used memory CD4+ T cells sorted from blood. Subset specified: CD45RA-negative fraction. V usage is TRBV9 and J usage is TRBJ2-2; 7 bases map to TRBD1. The CDR3 nucleotides read TGTGCCAGCAGCGCCCGACAGGGAGTAGCCGGGGAGCTGTTTTTT. This translates into CASSARQGVAGELFF.